The entry below describes one T cell receptor beta chain. The data derive from a study of T cells in localized non-small cell lung cancer. Only in-frame clones appear in the TCRdb table, and some are missing; sequencing was by immunoSEQ multiplex PCR. The sample lists 3,000 to 4,000 clones; roughly 22% were seen once. This CDR3 region has 17 residues. Between the trimmed V and J ends, which lost 4 bases and 0 bases, there was a span of 16 bases. Germline V CDR1 and CDR2: SGHRS, YFSETQ. The chain combines TRBV5-1 with TRBJ2-2; either TRBD1 or TRBD2 may fit D (6 bases each). This sample comprised lung tumor tissue, obtained before any cancer treatment. This sequence was found in a man between 18 and 50 years old with stage II lung adenocarcinoma. CDR3 sequence reads: CASSSRPGASNTGELFF. In DNA, the CDR3 is TGCGCCAGCAGCAGTCGCCCGGGGGCTTCGAACACCGGGGAGCTGTTTTTT.